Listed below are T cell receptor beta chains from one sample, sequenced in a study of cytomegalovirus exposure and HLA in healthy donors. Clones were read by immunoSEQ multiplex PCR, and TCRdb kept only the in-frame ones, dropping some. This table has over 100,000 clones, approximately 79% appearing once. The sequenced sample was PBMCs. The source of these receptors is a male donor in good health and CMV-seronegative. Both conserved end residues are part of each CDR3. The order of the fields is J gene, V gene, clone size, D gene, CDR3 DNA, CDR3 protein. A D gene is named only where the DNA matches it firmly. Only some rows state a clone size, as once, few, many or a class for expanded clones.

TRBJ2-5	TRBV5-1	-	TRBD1	TGCGCCAGCAGCTCCCGGACAGGGGAGATGGTGACCCAGTACTTC	CASSSRTGEMVTQYF
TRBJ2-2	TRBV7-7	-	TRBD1	TGTGCTAGCAGCTTAGGGACAGGGGTGACCGGGGAGCTGTTTTTT	CASSLGTGVTGELFF
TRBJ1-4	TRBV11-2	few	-	TGTGCCAGCACTCAAGGACAGCGACGGGAAAAACTGTTTTTT	CASTQGQRREKLFF
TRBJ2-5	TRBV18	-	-	TGTGCCAGCTCACCAAGTAGGGGCCTGGGAGAGACCCAGTACTTC	CASSPSRGLGETQYF
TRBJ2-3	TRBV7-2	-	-	TGTGCCAGCAGCTCCGCGCACACAGATACGCAGTATTTT	CASSSAHTDTQYF
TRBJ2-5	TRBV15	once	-	TGTGCCACCAGCAGAGATAAGACAGTCCAAGAGACCCAGTACTTC	CATSRDKTVQETQYF
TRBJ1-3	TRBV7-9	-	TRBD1	TGTGCCAGCAGCCCCGGGACAGGGAGAAACACCATATATTTT	CASSPGTGRNTIYF
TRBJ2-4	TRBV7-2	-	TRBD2	TGTGCCAGCAACCTAAGCGGGGGGGCCGGTGGCTCCAAAAACATTCAGTACTTC	CASNLSGGAGGSKNIQYF
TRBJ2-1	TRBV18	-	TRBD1	TGTGCCAGCTCGGGACAGGGGAAGAGCTCCTACAATGAGCAGTTCTTC	CASSGQGKSSYNEQFF
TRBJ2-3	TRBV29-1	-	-	TGCAGCGTGGTGGGGGGAGCGGTCCCGACCGGAGATACGCAGTATTTT	CSVVGGAVPTGDTQYF
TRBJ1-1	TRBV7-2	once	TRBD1	TGTGCCAGCAGCTTAGCGATCCAGGGGGCCCCAGCTTTCTTT	CASSLAIQGAPAFF